These 6 T cell receptor beta chains were sequenced from one sample in a study of T-cell memory formation after mild COVID-19. MiXCR was run by TCRdb on the 5' RACE reads, yielding one entry per CDR3 protein. The sample lists around 390,000 distinct CDR3 sequences, roughly 15% occurring once. The sequencing sample was made of PBMCs or a T cell subset sorted from them (not recorded which). The receptors here all came from a young man who had mild COVID-19 (a few samples of this study predate the infection). Cell type and time point are not known.

The V gene is TRBV29-1, the J gene TRBJ1-6, with D unclear. V shed 5 bases and J shed 7 bases, with 15 bases lying between them. Germline V CDR1 and CDR2: SQVTM, ANQGSEA. The CDR3 has 14 amino acids. CDR3 nucleotides: TGCAGCGTTCGGGTCGTGGATGGGAATTCACCCCTCCACTTT. It encodes CSVRVVDGNSPLHF. The full variable domain, with the rest looked up from reference TRBV29-1 and TRBJ1-6, is SAVISQKPSRDICQRGTSLTIQCQVDSQVTMMFWYRQQPGQSLTLIATANQGSEATYESGFVIDKFPISRPNLTFSTLTVSNMSPEDSSIYLCSVRVVDGNSPLHFGNGTRLTVT.

V is TRBV10-3 and J is TRBJ1-1; 9 bases are a match to TRBD1. CDR3 size: 16 residues. Trimming cost V 1 base and J 4 bases; bases outside gene matches: 7. Per the germline V gene, CDR1 is ENHRY and CDR2 is SYGVKD. CDR3 bases: TGTGCCATCAGTGAGTGGGGACAGGGTACGGGCACTGAAGCTTTCTTT. Protein: CAISEWGQGTGTEAFF.

The gene calls are TRBV20-1 and TRBJ1-3; no definite D call. Trimming took off 3 bases at V and 6 bases at J, with 12 bases between the two ends. The CDR3 has 13 amino acids. Germline CDR1 reads DFQATT; CDR2 reads SNEGSKA (reference sequence). DNA for the CDR3: TGCAGTGCTAGCGGGGTTGTAGTAAACACCATATATTTT. It codes for CSASGVVVNTIYF.

This clonotype was recorded a few times. J is TRBJ2-5 and V is TRBV6-2 or TRBV6-3; a weak D match, TRBD1 (6 bases). The CDR3 is made up of 15 amino acids. The germline CDR1 and CDR2 sequences are MNHEY and SVGEGT. V was cut by 4 bases and J by 2 bases, with 14 bases left in between. In nucleotides, the CDR3 is TGTGCCAGCAGTTGGGCCGGGACACCACAAGAGACCCAGTACTTC. It translates to CASSWAGTPQETQYF.

The chain uses TRBV7-9 and TRBJ1-6; tentatively, D is TRBD1 (6 bases). CDR1 is SEHNR and CDR2 is FQNEAQ in the germline V gene (reference sequence). This CDR3 has 14 residues. Trimming took 6 bases from V and 7 from J, leaving 13 bases between them. This CDR3 reads CASRLQGQNSPLHF. Written as DNA, the CDR3 is TGTGCCAGCAGGCTACAGGGTCAAAATTCACCCCTCCACTTT.

This clonotype was counted between two and nine times. The V gene is TRBV5-1, the J gene TRBJ1-5; 8 nucleotides agree with TRBD1. V dropped 4 bases and J dropped 4; count of bases not matched to a gene: 7. The V gene's germline CDR1 is SGHRS and CDR2 YFSETQ. CDR3 length: 15 amino acids. The CDR3 reads CASSDGDRPNQPQHF. CDR3 DNA sequence: TGCGCCAGCAGCGACGGGGACAGGCCAAATCAGCCCCAGCATTTT.